This entry lists 2 T cell receptor beta chains sequenced from one sample in a study of blood T cells in healthy people across ages. PCR was performed a second time for 7 to 11 cycles using a sample-barcoded 5' primer and a J-beta primer mix. Using its own MiXCR run on the 5' RACE reads, TCRdb lists one record per CDR3 protein. The sample contains around 850,000 distinct CDR3 sequences, roughly 40% of which appear only once. Sequenced input: blood. All receptors come from a man in his late teens or twenties in good health.

The rearrangement uses TRBV4-1 and TRBJ2-1, with D maybe TRBD2 (7 bases). Germline CDR1 MGHRA, CDR2 YSYEKL. V gave up 5 bases and J gave up 7 bases, with 24 bases separating them. This CDR3 is built from 17 residues. The CDR3 is CASSWPSGRGAGNEQFF. The CDR3 bases are TGCGCCAGCAGCTGGCCTAGCGGCCGGGGGGCAGGTAATGAGCAGTTCTTC.

There are a few counts of this clonotype. This chain connects TRBV7-9 to TRBJ2-5, with 9 bases lining up with TRBD1. The end of the DNA aligns better with TRBJ2-7, so the J call may be wrong. The length of the CDR3 is 16 residues. Germline V gene data show CDR1 as SEHNR and CDR2 as FQNEAQ (reference sequence). The DNA for the CDR3 is TGTGCCAGCAGCTTATCCGGGACAGGGAGGTCCTACGAGCAGTACTTC. This translates into CASSLSGTGRSYEQYF.